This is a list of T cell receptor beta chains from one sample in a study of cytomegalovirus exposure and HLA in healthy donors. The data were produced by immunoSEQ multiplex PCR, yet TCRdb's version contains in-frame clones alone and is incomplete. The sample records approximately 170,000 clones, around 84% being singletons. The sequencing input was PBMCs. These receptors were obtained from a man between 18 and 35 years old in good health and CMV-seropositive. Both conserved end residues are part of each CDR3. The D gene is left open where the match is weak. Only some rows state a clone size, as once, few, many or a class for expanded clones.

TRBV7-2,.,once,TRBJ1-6,TGTGCCAGCAGCTTCCAGGGGAAGAATTCACCCCTCCACTTT,CASSFQGKNSPLHF
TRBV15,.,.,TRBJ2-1,TGTGCCACCAGCAGAGATTCGGATGAGCAGTTCTTC,CATSRDSDEQFF
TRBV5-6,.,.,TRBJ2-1,TGTGCCAGCAGCCTCAGGGATCATAACAATGAGCAGTTCTTC,CASSLRDHNNEQFF
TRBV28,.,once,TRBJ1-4,TGTGCCAGCAGTTTTAGCGGGGATAATGAAAAACTGTTTTTT,CASSFSGDNEKLFF
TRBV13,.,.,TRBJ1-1,TGTGCCAGCGGTGGGCGTGGCACTGAAGCTTTCTTT,CASGGRGTEAFF
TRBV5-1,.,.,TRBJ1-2,TGCGCCAGCAGCTTGTGGCCAGGTGACTATGGCTACACCTTC,CASSLWPGDYGYTF
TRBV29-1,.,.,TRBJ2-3,TGCAGCGTTGAAGATCTTACAGATACGCAGTATTTT,CSVEDLTDTQYF
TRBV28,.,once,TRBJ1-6,TGTGCCAGCAGGGAGGGGACTGGGAGTCAATCCCTCCACTTT,CASREGTGSQSLHF
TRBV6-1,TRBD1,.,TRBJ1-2,TGTGCCAGCAGTGAAGGGGACAGAAAGCTAACCTATGGCTACACCTTC,CASSEGDRKLTYGYTF
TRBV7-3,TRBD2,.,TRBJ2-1,TGTGCCAGCAGCTTCAAACCAGCGGGAGGCCTAGGGAGCGAGCAGTTCTTC,CASSFKPAGGLGSEQFF
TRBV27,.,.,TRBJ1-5,TGTGCCAGCAGTTTATCAGGAGGGTTGGTGCAGCCCCAGCATTTT,CASSLSGGLVQPQHF
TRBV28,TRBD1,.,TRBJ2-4,TGTGCCAGCAGTTCTCCGGGACAGCCAAACATTCAGTACTTC,CASSSPGQPNIQYF
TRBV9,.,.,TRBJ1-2,TGTGCCAGCAGCGCAATGGGGGCAGGTGGCTACACCTTC,CASSAMGAGGYTF
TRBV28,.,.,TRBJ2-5,TGTGCCAGCAGTCCTCAAGAGACCCAGTACTTC,CASSPQETQYF
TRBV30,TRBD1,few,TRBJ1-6,TGTGCCTGGAGTTTGACAGGGGAAGTCTCACCCCTCCACTTT,CAWSLTGEVSPLHF
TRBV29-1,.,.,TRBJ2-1,TGCAGCGTTGATCTTACCAGGGCAAATGAGCAGTTCTTC,CSVDLTRANEQFF
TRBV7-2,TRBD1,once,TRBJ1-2,TGTGCCAGCAGCTTAGACAGGGGGCGAGGCTACACCTTC,CASSLDRGRGYTF
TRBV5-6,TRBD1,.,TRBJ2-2,TGTGCCAGCAGCTCGCACGATGGACAGGGAAGGACCGGGGAGCTGTTTTTT,CASSSHDGQGRTGELFF
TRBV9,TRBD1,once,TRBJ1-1,TGTGCCAGCAGCGGTGGCCACAGGGGGAACACTGAAGCTTTCTTT,CASSGGHRGNTEAFF
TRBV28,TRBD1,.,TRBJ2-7,TGTGCCAGCCTGGACAGGGATCGGTACGAGCAGTACTTC,CASLDRDRYEQYF
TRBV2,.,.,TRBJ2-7,TGTGCCAGCAGTGAAGAGGATTCGGGGTCTCACGAGCAGTACTTC,CASSEEDSGSHEQYF
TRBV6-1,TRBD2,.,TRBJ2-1,TGTGCCAGCAGGAGCGGGACTTACAATGAGCAGTTCTTC,CASRSGTYNEQFF
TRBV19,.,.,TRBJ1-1,TGTGCCAGTAGTATAATTAACGGGAACACTGAAGCTTTCTTT,CASSIINGNTEAFF
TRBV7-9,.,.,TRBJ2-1,TGTGCCAGCAGCTTGAGCGGAGGAGGTGCCTACAATGAGCAGTTCTTC,CASSLSGGGAYNEQFF
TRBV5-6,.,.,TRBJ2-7,TGTGCCAGCAGCTCGCCGACACATGGGTACGAGCAGTACTTC,CASSSPTHGYEQYF
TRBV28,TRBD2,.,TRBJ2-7,TGTGCCAGCAGTCCTGGACTAGCGGGAGGCGCCTACGAGCAGTACTTC,CASSPGLAGGAYEQYF
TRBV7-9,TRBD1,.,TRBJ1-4,TGTGCCAGCAGCCCCCCCCGACAGGGATTATTAAGTGAAAAACTGTTTTTT,CASSPPRQGLLSEKLFF
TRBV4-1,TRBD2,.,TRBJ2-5,TGCGCCAGCAGCCAGTCGCTGGGACTAGCAGAAGAGACCCAGTACTTC,CASSQSLGLAEETQYF
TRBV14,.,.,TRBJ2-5,TGTGCCAGCAGCCAAGGAAGAGGGGGTTTTGAGACCCAGTACTTC,CASSQGRGGFETQYF
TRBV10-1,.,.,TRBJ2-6,TGCGCCAGCAGTGAAGGAGGGGCTGGGGCCAACGTCCTGACTTTC,CASSEGGAGANVLTF
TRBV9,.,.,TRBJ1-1,TGTGCCAGCAGCGTAGGCGGGTTTGGCACTGAAGCTTTCTTT,CASSVGGFGTEAFF
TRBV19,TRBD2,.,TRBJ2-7,TGTGCCAGTACACTAGCGGGAGGTTCTGCAATCCACGAGCAGTACTTC,CASTLAGGSAIHEQYF
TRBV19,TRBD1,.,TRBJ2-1,TGTGCCAGTAGTATTGGCGGGCAGGGGGCTATCTATGAGCAGTTCTTC,CASSIGGQGAIYEQFF
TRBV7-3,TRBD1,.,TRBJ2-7,TGTGCCAGCAGCTTTACCGGGACAGAGGCCGACGAGCAGTACTTC,CASSFTGTEADEQYF
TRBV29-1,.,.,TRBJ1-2,TGCAGCGTTGTTTCATCGACAGCTTATGGCTACACCTTC,CSVVSSTAYGYTF
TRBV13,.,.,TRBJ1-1,TGTGCCAGCAGCCTCCAAGAAGCCGCGAACACTGAAGCTTTCTTT,CASSLQEAANTEAFF
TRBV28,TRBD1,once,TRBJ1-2,TGTGCCAGCAGTTTCCCCCGGGACAGACGTCACTATGGCTACACCTTC,CASSFPRDRRHYGYTF
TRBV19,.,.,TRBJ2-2,TGTGCCAGTACCCCTTACGGGGGGCCGAACACCGGGGAGCTGTTTTTT,CASTPYGGPNTGELFF
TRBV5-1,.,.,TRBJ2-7,TGCGCCAGCAGCTTGGGACAGAGTTTAGGGTACGAGCAGTACTTC,CASSLGQSLGYEQYF
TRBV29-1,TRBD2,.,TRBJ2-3,TGCAGCGTTGATGTGACTAGCGGGGATACGCAGTATTTT,CSVDVTSGDTQYF
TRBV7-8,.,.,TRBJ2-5,TGTGCCAGCAGCTTAAGGGAGGAGGGGACCCAGTACTTC,CASSLREEGTQYF
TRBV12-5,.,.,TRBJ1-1,TGTGCTAGTTCCGGAGGAGTTGCTGAAGCTTTCTTT,CASSGGVAEAFF
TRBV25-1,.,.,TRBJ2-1,TGTGCCAGCAGTGAAGTATCGGGGATCCCCTACAATGAGCAGTTCTTC,CASSEVSGIPYNEQFF
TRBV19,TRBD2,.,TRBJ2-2,TGTGCCAGTCTTAGCGGGAGGCTTCGCGAGCTGTTTTTT,CASLSGRLRELFF
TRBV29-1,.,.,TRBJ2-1,TGCAGCGTTGCTAGGGGAACAGGGGACGGGGGGGGTGAGCAGTTCTTC,CSVARGTGDGGGEQFF
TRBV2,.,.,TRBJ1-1,TGTGCCAGCAGTGTTGAACACCTTCTGAACACTGAAGCTTTCTTT,CASSVEHLLNTEAFF
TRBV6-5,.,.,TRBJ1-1,TGTGCCAGCAGAAAACAGGGTGAGAACACTGAAGCTTTCTTT,CASRKQGENTEAFF
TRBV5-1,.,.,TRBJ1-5,TGCGCCAGCAGCTTGGCGGGACTGCACAATCAGCCCCAGCATTTT,CASSLAGLHNQPQHF
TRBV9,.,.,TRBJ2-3,TGTGCCAGCAGCGTATCTGGGAGAATCCCAGATACGCAGTATTTT,CASSVSGRIPDTQYF
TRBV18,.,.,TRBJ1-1,TGTGCCAGCTCCGCCGGGGAGGGGGTCGGTGAAGCTTTCTTT,CASSAGEGVGEAFF
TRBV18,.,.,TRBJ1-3,TGTGCCAGCTCACCAAGGCAGGACTCTGGAAACACCATATATTTT,CASSPRQDSGNTIYF
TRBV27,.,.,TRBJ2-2,TGTGCCAGCAGTTTATCCCCAGTTGAGAACACCGGGGAGCTGTTTTTT,CASSLSPVENTGELFF
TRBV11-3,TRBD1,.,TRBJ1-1,TGTGCCAGCAGCTCGATGGACAGGGGGCGGACTGAAGCTTTCTTT,CASSSMDRGRTEAFF
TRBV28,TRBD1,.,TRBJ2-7,TGTGCCAGCACCTTGACAGGGGGCCTCGAGCAGTACTTC,CASTLTGGLEQYF
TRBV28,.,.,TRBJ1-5,TGTGCCAGCAGCCGGACGGGGAATCAGCCCCAGCATTTT,CASSRTGNQPQHF
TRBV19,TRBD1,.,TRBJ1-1,TGTGCCAGTAGGGGACAGACAATTACTGAAGCTTTCTTT,CASRGQTITEAFF
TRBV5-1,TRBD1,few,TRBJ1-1,TGCGCCAGCAGCGGGGACAGGGGATGGGACACTGAAGCTTTCTTT,CASSGDRGWDTEAFF